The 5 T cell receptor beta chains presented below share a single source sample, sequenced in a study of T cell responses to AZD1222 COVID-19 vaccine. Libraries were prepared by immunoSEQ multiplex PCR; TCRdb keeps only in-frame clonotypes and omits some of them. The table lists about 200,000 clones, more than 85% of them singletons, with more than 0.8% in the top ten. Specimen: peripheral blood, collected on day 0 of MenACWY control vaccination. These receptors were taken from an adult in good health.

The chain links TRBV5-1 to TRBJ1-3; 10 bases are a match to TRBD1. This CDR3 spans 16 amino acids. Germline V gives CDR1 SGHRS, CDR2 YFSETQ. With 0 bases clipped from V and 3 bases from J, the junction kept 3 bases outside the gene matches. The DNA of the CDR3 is TGCGCCAGCAGCTTGGGACAGGGGGCTTTTGGAAACACCATATATTTT. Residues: CASSLGQGAFGNTIYF.

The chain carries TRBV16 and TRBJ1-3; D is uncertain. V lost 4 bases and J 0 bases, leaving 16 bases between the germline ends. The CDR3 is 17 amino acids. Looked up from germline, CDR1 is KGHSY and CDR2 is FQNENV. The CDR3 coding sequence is TGTGCCAGCAGCCTCAAAGCGCAGATCCTCTCTGGAAACACCATATATTTT. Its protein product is CASSLKAQILSGNTIYF.

The CDR3 protein is CASSVSSGPNSPLHF. As DNA, the CDR3 is TGTGCCAGCAGCGTCTCCTCAGGCCCAAATTCACCCCTCCACTTT. This chain connects TRBV9 to TRBJ1-6; D unresolved. Germline V lookup: CDR1 SGDLS, CDR2 YYNGEE. This CDR3 region has 15 residues. Trimming left V 2 bases short and J 7 bases short, with 13 bases between.

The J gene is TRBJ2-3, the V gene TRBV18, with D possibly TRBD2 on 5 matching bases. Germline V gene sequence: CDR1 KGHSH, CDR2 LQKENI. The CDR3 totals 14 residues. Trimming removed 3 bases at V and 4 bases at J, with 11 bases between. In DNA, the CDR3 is TGTGCCAGCTCACCGGAACTAGTCGCAGATACGCAGTATTTT. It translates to CASSPELVADTQYF.

DNA for the CDR3: TGTGCCAGCAGCTTAGTGCCAGGGGAGATAAGCACTGAAGCTTTCTTT. It translates to CASSLVPGEISTEAFF. The chain carries TRBV11-2 and TRBJ1-1, with D possibly TRBD1 on 6 matching bases. The CDR3 length is 16 residues. CDR1 and CDR2 (germline): SGHAT, FQNNGV. The V end was cut by 1 base, the J end by 4 bases, with 16 bases between. The full variable domain, rest sourced from reference TRBV11-2 and TRBJ1-1, is EAGVAQSPRYKIIEKRQSVAFWCNPISGHATLYWYQQILGQGPKLLIQFQNNGVVDDSQLPKDRFSAERLKGVDSTLKIQPAKLEDSAVYLCASSLVPGEISTEAFFGQGTRLTVV.